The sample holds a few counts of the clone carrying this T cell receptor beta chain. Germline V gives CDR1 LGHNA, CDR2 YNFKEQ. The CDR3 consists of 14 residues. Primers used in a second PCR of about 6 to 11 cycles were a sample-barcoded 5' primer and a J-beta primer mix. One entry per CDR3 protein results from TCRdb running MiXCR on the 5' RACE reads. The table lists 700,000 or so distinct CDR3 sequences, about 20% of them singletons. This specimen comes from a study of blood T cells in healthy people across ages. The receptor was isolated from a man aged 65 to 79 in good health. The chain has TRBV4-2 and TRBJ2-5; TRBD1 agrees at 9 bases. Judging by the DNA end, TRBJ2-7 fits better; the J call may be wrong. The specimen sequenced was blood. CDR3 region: CASSQGQGADEQYF. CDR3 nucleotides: TGTGCCAGCAGCCAGGGACAGGGCGCGGACGAGCAGTACTTC.